A single T cell receptor beta chain is shown here with its context. V lost 1 base and J 2 bases, leaving 13 bases between the germline ends. The CDR3 consists of 16 residues. The germline V gene has CDR1 MNHNS and CDR2 SASEGT. This sample is drawn from a study of blood T cell repertoires in COVID-19. At the level of the study: Acute-phase and convalescent COVID-19 samples originated in the United States, Italy and Spain.

The protocol was immunoSEQ multiplex PCR, while the TCRdb copy is restricted to in-frame clones and leaves out a portion. The sample gives 200,000 to 250,000 clones, roughly 85% of which show up once; about a tenth is in the top ten. Membership in each cohort depended on participant-reported clinical history. Two consecutive negative NP/OP PCR tests, clearance, or resolved symptoms defined Cohort 3 recovery. The V call is TRBV6-1, the J call TRBJ2-3, with unresolved D. The specimen sequenced was PBMCs or T cells enriched from blood (not recorded which). This TCR derives from a man aged 25-45 years who had recovered from COVID-19. The CDR3 DNA reads as TGTGCCAGCAGTGAAGGTACAGCAATTTCCACAGATACGCAGTATTTT. As protein: CASSEGTAISTDTQYF.